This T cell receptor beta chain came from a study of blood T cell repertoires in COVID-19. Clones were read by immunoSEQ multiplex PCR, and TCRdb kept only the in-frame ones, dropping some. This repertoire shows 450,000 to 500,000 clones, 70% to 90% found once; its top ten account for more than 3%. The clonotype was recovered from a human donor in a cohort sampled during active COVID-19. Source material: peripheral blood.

CDR3 nucleotides: TGTGCCAGCAGTGATAGCAGGGGTGAGCGTCAGCCCCAGCATTTT. Its translation: CASSDSRGERQPQHF. The chain has TRBV6-1 and TRBJ1-5; a weak D match, TRBD1 (6 bases). V dropped 3 bases and J dropped 6 bases, with 15 bases sitting between them. CDR1 is MNHNS, CDR2 SASEGT, per germline. The CDR3 has 15 residues.